This note documents a single T cell receptor beta chain sequence. Its antigen is currently unknown. The ends lost 1 base at V and 5 bases at J; junction bases unmatched: 4. Germline V gene lookup returns CDR1 SGHAT and CDR2 FQNNGV. CDR3 size: 15 residues. The sample belongs to a study of shared clonotypes between healthy human individuals. Study results and caveats: Among donors, clonotype sharing was expected to be affected by sequencing depth. Among the subsets, naive ones generally showed larger estimated richness than memory ones.

Sequenced by immunoSEQ multiplex PCR; TCRdb stores in-frame clones only, minus some. The data hold about 380,000 clones, with about 96% observed a single time. The receptor's source is a man under 40 in good health. The V call is TRBV11-2, the J call TRBJ2-2; 7 nucleotides line up with TRBD2. Sequenced material: memory CD8+ T cells sorted from blood. As to subset: CD45RO+ cells pooled with CCR7-negative TemRA cells. CDR3 region: CASSLGAGRTGELFF. The DNA of the CDR3 is TGTGCCAGCAGCTTAGGAGCCGGGAGGACCGGGGAGCTGTTTTTT.